This T cell receptor beta chain was identified in a study of CD8 T cells in Susac syndrome. Across the whole study: Blood was drawn from patients with Susac syndrome. At that point, they were therapy-naive, on corticosteroids, or on intravenous immunoglobulin alone. Study results and caveats: The CD4+ T cell repertoire of patients with Susac syndrome showed no detectable clonal expansion.

A note on this clonotype: The antigen remains unidentified.

Sequencing targeted TCR beta in blood CD8+ and CD4+ T cells. Reverse transcription of about 0.45 to 1 ug RNA was performed with random hexamers. Across 54 Vbeta and 13 Jbeta, TCR beta CDR3 was amplified with immunoSEQ multiplex PCR. TCRdb independently ran MiXCR on the immunoSEQ multiplex PCR reads; one entry per CDR3 protein. The table shows roughly 80,000 distinct CDR3 sequences, with more than 85% occurring only once. The receptor comes from a human donor with Susac syndrome. Sequencing used CD4+ T cells from PBMCs.

The CDR3 loop is CASSRRRYPYEQYF. The DNA for the CDR3 is TGTGCCAGCAGCAGGCGGAGGTACCCCTACGAGCAGTACTTC. This chain joins TRBV11-1 and TRBJ2-7; D possibly corresponds to TRBD2 (5 bases). Trimming took 5 bases from V and 2 from J, leaving 13 bases between them. CDR3 length: 14 amino acids. Germline assignment: CDR1 SGHAT and CDR2 FQDESV (reference sequence).